This T cell receptor beta chain was sequenced in a study of PD-L1 blockade in urothelial cancer. Study in general: Blood underwent analysis 3 weeks (second dose) and 6 weeks after treatment began. Median blood clonality was roughly 0.088, with about 86,000 unique TCRs. Study-wide results and caveats: Sub-median blood TCR clonality before treatment predicted longer survival.

Time point defined: peripheral blood 6 weeks after treatment start. Locally advanced or metastatic urothelial carcinoma affected all patients. A word on this clone: As yet, its antigen is unknown.

CDR1 is LNHDA, CDR2 SQIVND, per germline (reference sequence). The CDR3 totals 12 residues. The ends were cut back, 7 bases at V and 6 bases at J, with 12 bases in the middle. Assay used: immunoSEQ multiplex PCR; TCRdb lists only in-frame clones, some missing. The table records 50,000 to 55,000 clones, more than 70% of them present only once. The sequence was collected from a man in his 60s with urothelial cancer. The sample was PBMCs, taken around atezolizumab (anti-PD-L1) treatment. The chain employs TRBV19 and TRBJ1-2; perhaps TRBD1 as D (5 bases). The CDR3 loop is CASKVTGNGYTF. The DNA of the CDR3 is TGTGCCAGTAAGGTTACAGGAAATGGCTACACCTTC.